This TCR beta chain was sequenced during a study of cytomegalovirus exposure and HLA in healthy donors. Study in general: A prior study identified 110 million or so unique TCR beta sequences from roughly 180 million T cells.

General study results and limits: Altogether, 160 or so TCR beta chains were recorded as cytomegalovirus-associated. Presence/absence analyses treated sequencing depth as roughly uniform across donors.

The PCR contained 60 Vbeta and 13 Jbeta primers. Assay: immunoSEQ multiplex PCR; the TCRdb copy retains only in-frame clones and omits some. This sample has approximately 150,000 clones, with roughly 81% found just once. A word on this clone: Its antigen remains unknown.

Germline loops: CDR1 SGHTA, CDR2 FQGNSA. This CDR3 spans 17 amino acids. J gave up 5 bases and V 5 bases, and 14 bases lay outside the gene matches. This chain joins TRBV7-2 and TRBJ1-4; 7 bases match TRBD1. The TCR originated in a man under 40 in good health and CMV-seropositive. What was sequenced was PBMCs. The CDR3 DNA reads as TGTGCCAGCAGCCGCGTTCCCTTGACAGGGTCGAATGAAAAACTGTTTTTT. Translation: CASSRVPLTGSNEKLFF.